Following are 3 T cell receptor beta chains from one sample sequenced in a study of blood T cell repertoires in COVID-19. The data were produced by immunoSEQ multiplex PCR, yet TCRdb's version contains in-frame clones alone and is incomplete. The repertoire holds 220,000 or so clones, with about 88% as singletons. Sequenced: peripheral blood. The receptors were sampled from a man in his forties or fifties who had recovered from COVID-19.

This chain connects TRBV14 to TRBJ2-3; unclear D gene. V lost 3 bases and J lost 0, with 16 bases in between. Germline loops: CDR1 SGHDN, CDR2 FVKESK. The CDR3 has 17 residues. In DNA form, the CDR3 reads TGTGCCAGCAGCCAGCGCGATCTGAGCATTAGCACAGATACGCAGTATTTT. It yields the protein CASSQRDLSISTDTQYF.

A word on this clone: At one boundary the junction diverges from the germline segment, which might be a read error. The chain links TRBV30 to TRBJ1-4; no reliable D call. The CDR3 contains 12 residues. Per the germline V gene, CDR1 is GTSNPN and CDR2 is SVGIG (reference sequence). The CDR3 loop reads CAWSGANENLFF. CDR3 DNA: TGTGCCTGGAGTGGTGCGAATGAAAACCTGTTTTTT. The variable domain in full, with the rest retrieved from reference TRBV30 and TRBJ1-4, is SQTIHQWPATLVQPVGSPLSLECTVEGTSNPNLYWYRQAAGRGLQLLFYSVGIGQISSEVPQNLSASRPQDRQFILSSKKLLLSDSGFYLCAWSGANENLFFGSGTQLSVL.

J is TRBJ2-3 and V is TRBV20-1, with 11 bases fitting TRBD2. Germline-derived CDR1 and CDR2 are DFQATT and SNEGSKA (reference sequence). The CDR3 spans 15 residues. V shed 3 bases, J shed 4 bases, and the junction held 6 bases outside the gene matches. The CDR3 protein is CSASVAGGLADTQYF. DNA for the CDR3: TGCAGTGCTAGTGTAGCGGGAGGGCTCGCAGATACGCAGTATTTT.